These 23 T cell receptor beta chains came from one sample sequenced in a study of T cell clonality in common variable immunodeficiency. Sequencing used immunoSEQ multiplex PCR; TCRdb keeps in-frame clones, though not all of them. In total the sample includes some 40,000 clones, none of them seen once. Specimen: peripheral blood mononuclear cells. Receptors were obtained from a person aged 18 to 75 in good health.

This clone was recorded at least ten times. The read ends 3 residues before the CDR3 terminus; that terminus is restored from the germline J gene. The sample carries other DNA sequences with the same CDR3. The rearrangement links TRBV5-1 to TRBJ2-1, with a tentative D call TRBD2 (6 bases). Trimming removed 5 bases at V and 1 base at J, with 16 bases between. The V gene's germline CDR1 is SGHRS and CDR2 YFSETQ. The CDR3 contains 16 residues. The sequenced CDR3 bases are TGCGCCAGCAGTTCCCCGACTAGGAAGTCCTACAATGAG. Its translation: CASSSPTRKSYNE. The complete CDR3 protein is CASSSPTRKSYNEQFF.

This clone was detected many times. Read data end 3 residues before the CDR3 end; the end is taken from the germline J gene. The J gene is TRBJ1-5, the V gene TRBV20-1; 7 positions agree with TRBD1. The CDR3 length is 16 residues. Trimming removed 3 bases from V and 2 bases from J; junction bases left unmatched: 10. Germline CDR1 and CDR2: DFQATT and SNEGSKA (reference sequence). This chain's CDR3 is CSASRQGSLGNQPQHF. The covered CDR3 bases are TGCAGTGCTAGTCGACAGGGTTCATTGGGCAATCAGCCC.

This clone was counted at least ten times. The read ends 3 residues early relative to the CDR3; the germline J gene fills the gap. This rearrangement joins TRBV7-8 to TRBJ2-5; 8 nucleotides match TRBD2. The CDR3 covers 15 residues. The germline CDR1 and CDR2 sequences are SGHVS and FQNEAQ. The ends lost 5 bases at V and 4 bases at J; junction bases unmatched: 9. The CDR3 protein is CASSPHPGLGETQYF. The part of the CDR3 DNA that was read is TGTGCCAGCAGCCCCCATCCGGGACTAGGAGAGACC.

In its sample, this clone was seen many times. The CDR3 extends 3 residues past the end of the read, so its final part is completed from the germline J gene. The rearrangement links TRBV12-3 or TRBV12-4 to TRBJ2-7; D possibly matches TRBD1 or TRBD2 (6 bases each). The CDR3 sequence is 12 residues long. Deletions cut 3 bases from V and 6 bases from J, with 9 bases between. CDR3 amino acids: CASSLEGVEQYF. The sequenced CDR3 bases are TGTGCCAGCAGTTTGGAGGGGGTCGAG.

This clone was seen at least ten times. The read is 3 residues too short to cover the CDR3 end, so that end is filled in from the germline J gene. The rearrangement joins TRBV28 to TRBJ2-7; 8 bases match TRBD2. This CDR3 contains 15 residues. CDR1 MDHEN and CDR2 SYDVKM come from the germline V gene. V dropped 7 bases and J dropped 0; count of bases not matched to a gene: 8. The sequenced part of the CDR3 DNA is TGTGCCAGCAACAGGCTAGCGGGTTTCTCCTACGAG. This encodes CASNRLAGFSYE. The entire CDR3 sequence reads CASNRLAGFSYEQYF.

This clone has at least ten counts. One end of the junction fails to match germline, which may point to a read error. The observed sequence ends 3 residues before the CDR3 terminus, with the missing tail filled in from the germline J gene. V is TRBV7-7 and J is TRBJ2-1; 9 bases map to TRBD2. The CDR3 loop spans 16 amino acids. Germline CDR1 SSHAT, CDR2 FNYEAQ (reference sequence). The CDR3 sequence: CASSLGAGGTYNEQFF. CDR3 bases read: TGTGCTAGCAGCCTGGGAGCGGGGGGCACCTACAATGAG. Using reference TRBV7-7 and TRBJ2-1 for the parts outside the CDR3, the full variable domain is GAGVSQSPRYKVTKRGQDVTLRCDPISSHATLYWYQQALGQGPEFLTYFNYEAQPDKSGLPSDRFSAERPEGSISTLTIQRTEQRDSAMYRCASSLGAGGTYNEQFFGPGTRLTVL.

This clone appeared many times. Read coverage stops 3 residues before the CDR3 terminus; the germline J gene supplies the remainder. The rearrangement uses TRBV7-2 and TRBJ1-1; a weak D match, TRBD1 (6 bases). Germline assignment: CDR1 SGHTA and CDR2 FQGNSA. The CDR3 is 14 residues long. The CDR3 loop is CASSLYTGTGGAFF. Incomplete CDR3 DNA: TGTGCCAGCAGCCTCTATACAGGGACGGGTGGA.

In this sample, this clone turned up many times. The sequence runs out 3 residues before the end of the CDR3; the remainder is reconstructed from the germline J gene. The chain carries TRBV30 and TRBJ1-5, with 12 bases fitting TRBD1. The CDR3 is made up of 15 amino acids. Trimming at V came to 2 bases and at J to 6 bases, leaving 5 bases not matched to a gene. In germline, CDR1 is GTSNPN, CDR2 SVGIG (reference sequence). The CDR3 DNA, read in part, is TGTGCCTGGAGTCTGGGACAGGGGGCGGGTCAGCCC. This translates into CAWSLGQGAGQP. In full, the CDR3 is CAWSLGQGAGQPQHF.

Ten or more counts support this clone. The read halts 3 residues ahead of the CDR3 end, with the missing end drawn from the germline J gene. This sequence joins TRBV5-1 and TRBJ2-7; 10 bases align to TRBD1. CDR3 length equals 16 residues. Germline CDR1 is SGHRS and CDR2 is YFSETQ. V trimming: 1 base; J trimming: 6 bases; junction bases outside the gene matches: 10. The part of the CDR3 DNA that was read is TGCGCCAGCAGCTTGTGGCGCGGGACAGGGGAGGGCGAG. This sequence encodes CASSLWRGTGEGE. The CDR3 reads in full as CASSLWRGTGEGEQYF.

This clone was counted many times. Read coverage stops 3 residues before the CDR3 terminus; the germline J gene supplies the remainder. The chain links TRBV12-5 to TRBJ2-3; D possibly corresponds to TRBD2 (6 bases). Trimming removed 7 bases at V and 2 bases at J, with 19 bases between. From germline, CDR1 is LGHNT and CDR2 FRNRAP. The CDR3 contains 16 residues. CDR3 region: CASDLWGASATDTQYF. The CDR3 DNA, read in part, is TGTGCTAGTGACCTGTGGGGTGCTAGCGCCACAGATACG.

This clone came up many times. The observed sequence ends 3 residues before the CDR3 terminus, with the missing tail filled in from the germline J gene. The chain combines TRBV3-1 (or the pseudogene TRBV3-2) with TRBJ2-7; 7 bases are a match to TRBD1. CDR3 length equals 15 residues. The trim removed 0 bases at V and 3 bases at J, leaving 5 bases unmatched. CDR1 and CDR2 (germline): LGHDT, YNNKEL (reference sequence). CDR3 DNA, as far as it was read: TGTGCCAGCAGCCAAGATCCCGCAGGGGGCTACGAG. Its translation: CASSQDPAGGYE. The entire CDR3 protein reads CASSQDPAGGYEQYF.

This clone was picked up many times. Read coverage stops 3 residues before the CDR3 terminus; the germline J gene supplies the remainder. This rearrangement joins TRBV5-5 to TRBJ2-7; D is possibly TRBD2 (6 bases). V lost 0 bases, J lost 6 bases, and 13 bases lay in between. Germline assignment: CDR1 SGHKS and CDR2 YYEKEE (reference sequence). There are 14 residues in the CDR3. CDR3 DNA, as far as it was read: TGTGCCAGCAGCTTGGGGCAGTTGGGGGGCGAG. Translation: CASSLGQLGGE. The full CDR3 protein reads CASSLGQLGGEQYF.

This clone has just a few counts. From the germline J gene comes the end of the CDR3, since the read stops 3 residues before it. V gene TRBV5-1 combines with J gene TRBJ1-1; 7 bases line up with TRBD1. The CDR3 covers 14 residues. From germline, CDR1 is SGHRS and CDR2 YFSETQ. The V and J ends lost 0 bases and 2 bases, in that order; junction bases with no gene match: 1. The CDR3 bases that were read are TGCGCCAGCAGCTTGGACAGGGGAAACACTGAA. The encoded protein is CASSLDRGNTE. The full CDR3 sequence reads CASSLDRGNTEAFF.

This clone was seen at least ten times. Read coverage stops 3 residues before the CDR3 terminus; the germline J gene supplies the remainder. V is TRBV5-5 and J is TRBJ2-1; D may be TRBD2 (6 bases). Trimming cost V 0 bases and J 2 bases, with 9 bases left between them. CDR1 and CDR2 from the germline V gene are SGHKS and YYEKEE (reference sequence). The CDR3 runs to 15 residues. CDR3 bases read: TGTGCCAGCAGCTTGGAGGCGGGAACCTACAATGAG. Translating gives CASSLEAGTYNE. The CDR3, in full, reads CASSLEAGTYNEQFF.

This clone appeared a few times. This sequence is one base from a far larger clone and is likely a read error. The read terminates 3 residues ahead of where the CDR3 ends, so the germline J gene completes it. The sample contains more than one DNA sequence encoding this CDR3. The rearrangement uses TRBV19 and TRBJ1-1; 10 bases fit TRBD1. This CDR3 has 15 residues. Germline CDR1 reads LNHDA; CDR2 reads SQIVND (reference sequence). Incomplete CDR3 DNA: TGCGCCAGTTTAAAGGGACAGGGGTTTCCCACTGAA. Amino acids: CASLKGQGFPTE. The whole CDR3 protein is CASLKGQGFPTEAFF.

At least ten counts were recorded for this clone. Incomplete CDR3 DNA: TGTGCCAGCAGTTCCCCAGTTAAGGGGGACTATGGC. As protein: CASSSPVKGDYG. The whole CDR3 reads CASSSPVKGDYGYTF. The V and J genes are TRBV27 and TRBJ1-2, with D perhaps TRBD1 (6 bases). The read comes to an end 3 residues before the CDR3 does, leaving the germline J gene to fill in the end. V lost 4 bases to trimming and J lost 3 bases, with 15 bases between them. The V gene's germline CDR1 is MNHEY and CDR2 SMNVEV (reference sequence). CDR3 length equals 15 residues.

This clone came up many times. The CDR3 end lies 3 residues beyond the end of the read and is filled in from the germline J gene. This chain connects TRBV20-1 to TRBJ2-5, with 7 bases lining up with TRBD2. Germline V lookup: CDR1 DFQATT, CDR2 SNEGSKA (reference sequence). With V trimmed by 3 bases and J by 2 bases, 6 bases remained unmatched. The CDR3 runs 14 residues. The part of the CDR3 DNA that was read is TGCAGTGCTAGCATTAGCGGGCAACAAGAGACC. Protein product: CSASISGQQET. The entire CDR3 sequence reads CSASISGQQETQYF.

This clone was detected ten times or more. The read finishes 3 residues shy of the CDR3 end, and the germline J gene is used to complete it. The chain joins TRBV11-2 to TRBJ2-7; a weak D match, TRBD2 (5 bases). V shed 4 bases and J shed 6 bases, with 13 bases lying between them. The CDR3 is 13 amino acids. Germline V gene sequence: CDR1 SGHAT, CDR2 FQNNGV. Incomplete CDR3 DNA: TGTGCCAGCAGCTCGGTTGAGAGGGCCGAG. Translated: CASSSVERAE. The CDR3 reads in full as CASSSVERAEQYF. The complete variable domain, with remaining parts taken from reference TRBV11-2 and TRBJ2-7, reads EAGVAQSPRYKIIEKRQSVAFWCNPISGHATLYWYQQILGQGPKLLIQFQNNGVVDDSQLPKDRFSAERLKGVDSTLKIQPAKLEDSAVYLCASSSVERAEQYFGPGTRLTVT.

This clone was seen many times. The read terminates 3 residues before the CDR3 end, so the remaining end is supplied by the germline J gene. The chain has TRBV29-1 and TRBJ1-2; TRBD1 matches 7 bases. Germline V lookup: CDR1 SQVTM, CDR2 ANQGSEA. The CDR3 spans 14 residues. The covered CDR3 bases are TGCAGCGTGGGTCCCGGGACAGTTGAGGGGGGC. Its translation is CSVGPGTVEGG. The CDR3 as a whole reads CSVGPGTVEGGYTF.

This clone came up many times. With the read ending 3 residues before the CDR3 end, the germline J gene is used to fill in that end. V is TRBV19 and J is TRBJ2-1; 10 nucleotides agree with TRBD2. Trimming removed 5 bases from V and 8 bases from J; junction bases left unmatched: 6. The CDR3 length is 14 residues. The germline CDR1 and CDR2 sequences are LNHDA and SQIVND (reference sequence). The CDR3 bases that were read are TGTGCCAGTAGTTCAAGCGGGGGGGCGTATGAG. Its translation is CASSSSGGAYE. The full CDR3 sequence reads CASSSSGGAYEQFF.

This clone came up many times. The read gets to within 3 residues of the CDR3 end, and the germline J gene fills in the rest. V usage is TRBV20-1 and J usage is TRBJ2-7; 7 bases agree with TRBD1. This CDR3 spans 16 amino acids. Germline V gene lookup returns CDR1 DFQATT and CDR2 SNEGSKA (reference sequence). V was clipped by 0 bases and J by 3 bases; unmatched bases: 11. The CDR3 sequence: CSARDLNDREFYEQYF. CDR3 DNA, as far as it was read: TGCAGTGCTAGAGATCTAAACGACAGGGAGTTCTACGAG.

This clone came up many times. CDR3 protein: CASVREVLDTEAFF. Incomplete CDR3 DNA: TGTGCCAGCGTCAGGGAAGTTTTAGACACTGAA. This chain connects TRBV2 to TRBJ1-1, with D possibly TRBD1 on 5 matching bases. The read comes to an end 3 residues before the CDR3 does, leaving the germline J gene to fill in the end. V was shortened by 8 bases and J by 3 bases, with 16 bases between the two germline ends. This CDR3 spans 14 amino acids. In germline, CDR1 is SNHLY, CDR2 FYNNEI. The full variable domain, in which reference TRBV2 and TRBJ1-1 provide the parts outside the CDR3, is EPEVTQTPSHQVTQMGQEVILRCVPISNHLYFYWYRQILGQKVEFLVSFYNNEISEKSEIFDDQFSVERPDGSNFTLKIRSTKLEDSAMYFCASVREVLDTEAFFGQGTRLTVV.

In its sample, this clone was seen many times. The sequence runs out 3 residues before the end of the CDR3; the remainder is reconstructed from the germline J gene. V is TRBV11-2 and J is TRBJ1-3, with D hard to call. Germline V lookup: CDR1 SGHAT, CDR2 FQNNGV. The V end lost 5 bases, the J end lost 6 bases, and 5 bases lay between the germline ends. This CDR3 contains 11 residues. CDR3 bases read: TGTGCCAGCAGCCCCCAAAACACC. It codes for CASSPQNT. The complete CDR3 reads CASSPQNTIYF.